The 29 T cell receptor beta chains given below trace back to one sample, sequenced in a study of T cell repertoires in cytomegalovirus infection. MiXCR, run by TCRdb on the reads, gives a single entry per CDR3 protein. Of hundreds of thousands of distinct CDR3 sequences in the sample, 24% are singletons; the top ten hold roughly 8%. What was sequenced was CD8+ T cells from PBMCs. All receptors come from a human donor in good health (CMV status not recorded). Some clones in this sample may be carry-over from other donors' samples.

V gene TRBV14 combines with J gene TRBJ1-2; 8 bases are shared with TRBD1. The germline V gene encodes CDR1 SGHDN and CDR2 FVKESK. V lost 0 bases to trimming and J lost 6 bases; unmatched junction nucleotides: 6. The length of the CDR3 is 15 residues. CDR3 in DNA: TGTGCCAGCAGCCAAGAGCGGACAGGGTTCGATGGCTACACCTTC. Translated, it gives CASSQERTGFDGYTF.

This clonotype has just a few counts. CDR3 DNA: TGTGCCAGCAGCTTACCTTTGACAGGGTCGATCGGCACCGGGGAGCTGTTTTTT. It is translated as CASSLPLTGSIGTGELFF. This sequence joins TRBV7-2 and TRBJ2-2, with 7 bases identical to TRBD1. The length of the CDR3 is 18 residues. The germline V gene encodes CDR1 SGHTA and CDR2 FQGNSA. Trimming cost V 2 bases and J 4 bases; bases outside gene matches: 13.

The chain carries TRBV12-3 or TRBV12-4 and TRBJ2-3; no definite D call. Trimming left V 3 bases short and J 4 bases short, with 8 bases between. There are 13 residues in the CDR3. The CDR3 reads CASSFVAPDTQYF. CDR3 bases: TGTGCCAGCAGTTTCGTCGCGCCAGATACGCAGTATTTT.

The chain carries TRBV5-1 and TRBJ1-1; D gene uncertain. Trimming took 0 bases from V and 1 from J, leaving 13 bases between them. The CDR3 consists of 16 residues. Germline CDR1 reads SGHRS; CDR2 reads YFSETQ. CDR3: CASSLARRSSNTEAFF. CDR3 DNA: TGCGCCAGCAGCTTGGCCCGGAGATCCTCGAACACTGAAGCTTTCTTT.

This clonotype appeared many times. This chain uses TRBV28 with TRBJ2-5; D uncertain. Per germline, CDR1 MDHEN and CDR2 SYDVKM. Trimming left V 5 bases short and J 2 bases short, with 15 bases between. This CDR3 has 15 amino acids. CDR3 nucleotides: TGTGCCAGCAGTCCAAGTGGGGAAATTCAAGAGACCCAGTACTTC. It encodes CASSPSGEIQETQYF.

This clonotype was picked up a small number of times. This may be a read error: a much more frequent sequence differs by one nucleotide. This chain joins TRBV11-3 and TRBJ2-7, with TRBD2 matching 9 bases. There are 14 residues in the CDR3. Germline assignment: CDR1 SGHNT and CDR2 YENEEA. The V and J ends lost 6 bases and 1 base, in that order; junction bases with no gene match: 4. CDR3 DNA sequence: TGTGCCAGCAGACCGACTAGCGGATCCTACGAGCAGTACTTC. Translating gives CASRPTSGSYEQYF.

Worth noting for this clonotype: Relative to the germline gene, one junction end is altered; a read error may explain this. The genes are TRBV6-6 and TRBJ2-5; unclear D gene. The CDR3 contains 14 residues. From germline, CDR1 is MNHNY and CDR2 SVGAGI (reference sequence). This CDR3 is CTSSDRRYQETQYF. The CDR3 region has the DNA TGTACCAGCAGTGATCGGCGGTACCAAGAGACCCAGTACTTC.

The rearrangement joins TRBV2 to TRBJ2-2; the D is unclear. Germline assignment: CDR1 SNHLY and CDR2 FYNNEI. The ends were cut back, 3 bases at V and 0 bases at J, with 5 bases in the middle. The CDR3 is 14 residues long. This chain's CDR3 is CASSDASNTGELFF. CDR3 DNA: TGTGCCAGCAGTGACGCCTCGAACACCGGGGAGCTGTTTTTT.

This clonotype was counted a few times. The rearrangement links TRBV29-1 to TRBJ2-2; tentatively, D is TRBD1 or TRBD2 (5 bases each). The CDR3 has 17 residues. Germline loops: CDR1 SQVTM, CDR2 ANQGSEA. The V end lost 0 bases, the J end lost 1 base, and 15 bases lay between the germline ends. CDR3 protein: CSVEDEPGTGNTGELFF. The CDR3 DNA reads as TGCAGCGTTGAAGATGAACCCGGGACCGGGAACACCGGGGAGCTGTTTTTT.

This clonotype was found many times. J is TRBJ2-2 and V is TRBV7-3, with TRBD2 matching over 7 bases. V shed 5 bases, J shed 4 bases, and the junction held 16 bases outside the gene matches. The CDR3 extends over 18 amino acids. Germline-derived CDR1 and CDR2 are SGHTA and FQGTGA. This chain's CDR3 is CASSDSSGASGFTGELFF. CDR3 DNA sequence: TGTGCCAGCAGCGATTCATCCGGGGCTAGCGGATTCACCGGGGAGCTGTTTTTT.

The CDR3 spells CASSLRGSRRLTGELFF. The CDR3 nucleotides are TGTGCCAGCAGCCTAAGGGGCTCGAGACGGCTAACCGGGGAGCTGTTTTTT. This chain connects TRBV3-1 to TRBJ2-2, with D possibly matching TRBD1 (5 bases). This CDR3 contains 17 residues. Germline V gives CDR1 LGHDT, CDR2 YNNKEL (reference sequence). Deletions cut 4 bases from V and 5 bases from J, with 20 bases between.

This clonotype was recorded at least ten times. The chain carries TRBV28 and TRBJ2-5; D remains unclear. Deletions cut 2 bases from V and 4 bases from J, with 11 bases between. In germline, CDR1 is MDHEN, CDR2 SYDVKM. The CDR3 is made up of 14 amino acids. The DNA for the CDR3 is TGTGCCAGCAGTTTAGCCGGAAACGGAGAGACCCAGTACTTC. Its translation: CASSLAGNGETQYF.

This clonotype was observed at least ten times. The rearrangement links TRBV2 to TRBJ2-7; no clear D gene. Looked up from germline, CDR1 is SNHLY and CDR2 is FYNNEI. The length of the CDR3 is 10 residues. The ends were cut back, 5 bases at V and 4 bases at J, with 3 bases in the middle. CDR3 residues: CASSFYEQYF. CDR3 coding DNA: TGTGCCAGCAGTTTTTACGAGCAGTACTTC.

CDR3 sequence: CASSSGTSRNNEQFF. CDR3 nucleotides: TGTGCCAGCAGCTCCGGGACTAGTAGAAACAATGAGCAGTTCTTC. The chain combines TRBV7-8 with TRBJ2-1, with TRBD2 identical over 8 bases. The CDR3 consists of 15 residues. V shed 4 bases, J shed 5 bases, and the junction held 7 bases outside the gene matches. From germline, CDR1 is SGHVS and CDR2 FQNEAQ.

About this clonotype: Here the CDR3 omits its conserved ending phenylalanine or tryptophan, so a read error is the likely source. This chain connects TRBV7-2 to TRBJ2-7; 7 bases fit TRBD1. The ends lost 6 bases at V and 7 bases at J; junction bases unmatched: 6. Germline CDR1 is SGHTA and CDR2 is FQGNSA. The length of the CDR3 is 12 residues. The CDR3 DNA follows: TGTGCCAGCAGTCAGACAGGGCTTGAGCAGTACGCC. Translating it yields CASSQTGLEQYA.

This chain connects TRBV2 to TRBJ2-1; TRBD1 might be the D (6 bases). CDR1 is SNHLY, CDR2 FYNNEI, per germline. The V end lost 3 bases, the J end lost 1 base, and 13 bases lay between the germline ends. This CDR3 is 16 amino acids long. CDR3 DNA sequence: TGTGCCAGCAGTGACCCCCAGGGGTTATCCTACAATGAGCAGTTCTTC. Amino acids: CASSDPQGLSYNEQFF.

This clonotype was recorded a few times. The chain recombines TRBV30 with TRBJ1-5, with TRBD1 matching over 8 bases. Trimming cost V 0 bases and J 0 bases; bases outside gene matches: 28. Germline-derived CDR1 and CDR2 are GTSNPN and SVGIG (reference sequence). The CDR3 consists of 24 residues. This CDR3 is CAWSVPQRLVNRDRPKTSNQPQHF. In DNA, the CDR3 is TGTGCCTGGAGTGTACCGCAGCGATTGGTCAATAGGGACAGGCCAAAAACTAGCAATCAGCCCCAGCATTTT.

The CDR3 DNA reads TGTGCCAGCAGTTCTTCCTCGACTAGCTCCTACAATGAGCAGTTCTTC. It translates to CASSSSSTSSYNEQFF. The V and J genes are TRBV28 and TRBJ2-1, with D maybe TRBD2 (6 bases). This CDR3 has 16 amino acids. The V end was cut by 4 bases, the J end by 0 bases, with 13 bases between. Germline V gives CDR1 MDHEN, CDR2 SYDVKM.

Note on this clonotype: Compared with germline, one end of the junction differs, possibly owing to a read error. The chain uses TRBV7-4 and TRBJ2-2; 10 nucleotides match TRBD1. CDR1 is SGHVT, CDR2 SQSDAQ, per germline. The CDR3 sequence is 16 residues long. This chain's CDR3 is CVSSHPGQGTTGELFF. Here the CDR3 DNA reads TGTGTCAGCAGCCATCCGGGACAGGGGACCACCGGGGAGCTGTTTTTT.

In this sample, this clonotype turned up a few times. V and J are TRBV7-9 and TRBJ2-1; 8 nucleotides line up with TRBD1. This CDR3 contains 19 residues. In germline, CDR1 is SEHNR, CDR2 FQNEAQ (reference sequence). With 5 bases clipped from V and 7 bases from J, the junction kept 22 bases outside the gene matches. The CDR3 bases are TGTGCCAGCAGCAATTTACCCGGGACAGGCAAAGGAGAGTGGAATGAGCAGTTCTTC. Its translation is CASSNLPGTGKGEWNEQFF.

This chain links TRBV6-5 with TRBJ1-1, with D hard to call. This CDR3 has 13 amino acids. From germline, CDR1 is MNHEY and CDR2 SVGAGI. V gave up 2 bases and J gave up 3 bases, with 7 bases separating them. This CDR3 reads CASSYQAYTEAFF. In DNA form, the CDR3 reads TGTGCCAGCAGTTACCAAGCGTACACTGAAGCTTTCTTT.

This clonotype was found a few times. The V and J genes are TRBV9 and TRBJ2-2, with 7 bases matching TRBD2. The CDR3 extends over 15 amino acids. CDR1 is SGDLS and CDR2 is YYNGEE in the germline V gene. The V gene end was trimmed by 0 bases and the J gene end by 4 bases; junction bases not matched to a gene: 3. The CDR3 DNA is TGTGCCAGCAGCGTAGGGGGAGGGGCCACCGGGGAGCTGTTTTTT. Residues: CASSVGGGATGELFF.

This chain links TRBV20-1 with TRBJ2-2; tentative D call: TRBD2 (5 bases). V dropped 1 base and J dropped 3 bases, with 9 bases sitting between them. Germline lookup yields CDR1 DFQATT and CDR2 SNEGSKA (reference sequence). The CDR3 spans 14 residues. The CDR3 protein is CSARGLRDTGELFF. The DNA for the CDR3 is TGCAGTGCTAGAGGGTTGAGGGACACCGGGGAGCTGTTTTTT.

This clonotype was recorded many times. V gene TRBV28 combines with J gene TRBJ2-1, with a weak D call TRBD1 (6 bases). CDR1 and CDR2 (germline): MDHEN, SYDVKM. V lost 3 bases, J lost 1 base, and 28 bases lay in between. The CDR3 runs to 21 residues. CDR3 nucleotide sequence: TGTGCCAGCAGTTTCCCCCAGACAGGAAACGCTCCCCGAAATTCCTACAATGAGCAGTTCTTC. The encoded protein is CASSFPQTGNAPRNSYNEQFF.

The rearrangement joins TRBV20-1 to TRBJ1-1, with D possibly being TRBD1 (6 bases). Germline loops: CDR1 DFQATT, CDR2 SNEGSKA (reference sequence). Trimming removed 6 bases from V and 6 bases from J, with 11 bases in between. The CDR3 has 11 amino acids. The DNA of the CDR3 is TGCAGTGCCCGAGAGGGGGCTGAAGCTTTCTTT. Amino acid sequence: CSAREGAEAFF.

This clonotype appeared many times. V and J are TRBV7-9 and TRBJ2-4; D might be TRBD1 (6 bases). The CDR3 runs 14 residues. The germline V and J ends were trimmed by 8 bases and 8 bases, with 19 bases remaining between them. Germline values: CDR1 SEHNR, CDR2 FQNEAQ (reference sequence). CDR3 sequence: CASSGWTERDIQYF. Here the CDR3 DNA reads TGTGCCAGCTCAGGTTGGACAGAGCGAGACATTCAGTACTTC.

Concerning this clonotype itself: This clone may be a read error of a much larger clone one base away. The gene calls are TRBV7-6 and TRBJ1-1; 7 positions agree with TRBD1. This CDR3 is 13 amino acids long. Germline V gives CDR1 SGHVS, CDR2 FNYEAQ. The CDR3 spells CTSSLGTASEAFF. The CDR3, as DNA: TGTACCAGCAGCTTAGGGACAGCCTCCGAAGCTTTCTTT.

The rearrangement links TRBV29-1 to TRBJ2-3; 10 nucleotides align to TRBD2. Losses at the gene ends were 3 bases for V and 2 bases for J; bases not matched to a gene: 5. Germline CDR1 reads SQVTM; CDR2 reads ANQGSEA. The length of the CDR3 is 15 residues. Here the CDR3 DNA reads TGCAGCGTTGAGGCTAGCGGGGGCATCACAGATACGCAGTATTTT. As protein: CSVEASGGITDTQYF.

This clonotype appeared many times. The CDR3 DNA reads as TGTGCCAGCAGCGTGGACAGTTACGAGCAGTACGTC. Its protein is CASSVDSYEQYV. The V call is TRBV28, the J call TRBJ2-7; D is perhaps TRBD1 (6 bases). The CDR3 totals 12 residues. In germline, CDR1 is MDHEN, CDR2 SYDVKM. V was clipped by 6 bases and J by 4 bases, with 10 bases between them.